This section outlines one TCR beta chain sequence together with its context. Method: immunoSEQ multiplex PCR; TCRdb's copy keeps in-frame clones and lacks some. This sample has around 320,000 clones; about 90% occur once, and the top ten carry roughly 10%. These data come from a study of blood T cell repertoires in COVID-19. Study details: The cDNA or gDNA used as material had been derived from T cells, B-cell-depleted T cells, or PBMCs.

Sequencing used peripheral blood. The origin of this receptor is a woman in her 30s with COVID-19, enrolled during active disease.

The CDR3 region is CASSHLAGGVLREQYF. The DNA of the CDR3 is TGTGCCAGCAGCCACCTAGCGGGGGGGGTGTTGAGGGAGCAGTACTTC. The rearrangement joins TRBV2 to TRBJ2-7, with 12 bases matching TRBD2. The V segment lost 6 bases and the J segment 7 bases; nucleotides outside the gene matches: 13. This CDR3 has 16 residues. CDR1 and CDR2 from the germline V gene are SNHLY and FYNNEI.